This entry features one T cell receptor beta chain sequence. What it recognizes is unknown. Noted treatment: roughly 20 received Ad26.COV2.S at low or high dose, single or two shots; 5 received placebo; per-sample allocation not given. Vaccine and placebo recipients were sampled on day 63 after the first injection. The V segment lost 10 bases and the J segment 6 bases; nucleotides outside the gene matches: 9. This CDR3 has 13 residues. The data belong to a study of Ad26.COV2.S vaccination and SARS-CoV-2 variants. General study points: Measurements of TCR breadth and depth may have given underestimates of the total T cell responses. Vaccine recipients surpassed placebo recipients in spike-specific TCR breadth. Substantial breadth was reportedly displayed by spike-specific CD8+ and CD4+ T cell responses after vaccination.

The protocol was immunoSEQ multiplex PCR, while the TCRdb copy is restricted to in-frame clones and leaves out a portion. Of a few hundred thousand clones detected, more than 70% appear once; the ten largest clones hold around 3%. This TCR derives from a person between 18 and 59 years old who received the Ad26.COV2.S COVID-19 vaccine or a placebo. This material consisted of peripheral blood, taken in a trial of Ad26.COV2.S vaccine versus placebo. This chain joins TRBV12-3 or TRBV12-4 and TRBJ1-5; 7 bases are a match to TRBD1. CDR3 residues: CATWEGGRQPQHF. In DNA form, the CDR3 reads TGTGCCACCTGGGAAGGGGGCCGTCAGCCCCAGCATTTT.